What follows describes a single TCR beta chain. The antigen remains undetermined. This specimen comes from a study of identical twins. TCRdb reprocessed the 5' RACE reads via MiXCR and lists one record per CDR3 protein. Of just under 650,000 distinct CDR3 sequences listed, about 7% are singletons. Broader study findings: Zero-insertion analyses could be partly confounded by invariant MAIT and iNKT cells.

This CDR3 contains 13 residues. Losses at the gene ends were 6 bases for V and 8 bases for J; bases not matched to a gene: 9. Germline V gene lookup returns CDR1 SQVTM and CDR2 ANQGSEA. These data also formed part of another study, on yellow fever vaccine responses in identical twins. That source notes: Twins reportedly mounted vaccine T cell responses that seemed partly convergent, partly personalized.

The J gene is TRBJ2-3, the V gene TRBV29-1, with 9 bases lining up with TRBD1. This receptor was taken from a woman between 18 and 29 years old in good health. Sequences were obtained from PBMCs. This CDR3 is CSVSGQGQVTQYF. CDR3 in DNA: TGCAGCGTATCGGGACAGGGACAAGTTACGCAGTATTTT.